This T cell receptor (beta chain) was found in a study of blood T cell repertoires in COVID-19. The CDR3 consists of 18 residues. Per germline, CDR1 SGHNT and CDR2 YYREEE (reference sequence). V dropped 7 bases and J dropped 0; count of bases not matched to a gene: 11. Sequencing used immunoSEQ multiplex PCR; TCRdb keeps in-frame clones, though not all of them. The table lists roughly 43,000 clones, more than 70% of them singletons. This clone has just one count. This TCR came from a woman in her sixties or seventies with acute or convalescent COVID-19. The source material was peripheral blood. The chain uses TRBV5-4 and TRBJ2-1; 12 bases line up with TRBD2. This CDR3 reads CASYYLGLAGLSYNEQFF. CDR3 coding DNA: TGTGCCAGCTACTACCTTGGACTAGCGGGACTCTCCTACAATGAGCAGTTCTTC.